One sample yielded the 5 T cell receptor beta chains listed below, sequenced in a study of tumor and adjacent non-tumor tissue in lung cancer. Three rounds of nested PCR, following a modified ARM-PCR protocol, produced the TCRbeta library. TCRdb ran MiXCR on the multiplex PCR reads and lists one entry per CDR3 protein. The table has about 98,000 distinct CDR3 sequences, roughly 78% seen once. This sample's RNA came from whole unsorted tissue. The normal lung tissue was taken more than 3 cm from the tumor edge. Sequencing was carried out using distant non-tumor lung tissue. Source of these receptors: a man between 60 and 75 years old with small cell lung cancer.

The V and J genes are TRBV28 and TRBJ1-1; D possibly corresponds to TRBD1 (5 bases). The CDR3 consists of 17 residues. Germline loops: CDR1 MDHEN, CDR2 SYDVKM. V was cut by 2 bases and J by 0 bases, with 16 bases left in between. The CDR3 reads CASSLGIGASMNTEAFF. The CDR3 DNA is TGTGCCAGCAGTTTAGGCATCGGGGCTTCGATGAACACTGAAGCTTTCTTT.

The chain has TRBV6-5 and TRBJ2-1, with D tentatively TRBD1 or TRBD2 (6 bases each). CDR1 and CDR2 (germline): MNHEY, SVGAGI. The CDR3 consists of 13 residues. The CDR3 region is CSSGQTRGGEQFF. The DNA for the CDR3 is TGTTCGAGCGGACAGACGCGGGGCGGTGAGCAGTTCTTC.

The chain joins TRBV12-3 or TRBV12-4 to TRBJ2-1; 7 nucleotides line up with TRBD1. V lost 4 bases and J lost 9; bases outside the gene matches: 9. CDR3 length equals 14 residues. The CDR3 nucleotides read TGTGCCAGCAGTTCCGGGACAGAGTGCAGTGAGCAGTTCTTC. It specifies CASSSGTECSEQFF.

On this clonotype: The junction departs from germline at one end; a sequencing error may be responsible. V and J are TRBV6-1 and TRBJ2-2; perhaps TRBD2 as D (5 bases). Germline V gives CDR1 MNHNS, CDR2 SASEGT. CDR3 length: 16 amino acids. DNA for the CDR3: TGTGCGAGTAGTGGGCTAGCAGGAGTAAACACCAGGGAGCTGTTTTTT. Translating gives CASSGLAGVNTRELFF.

The chain is built from TRBV6-2 or TRBV6-3 and TRBJ2-4, with D tentatively TRBD2 (5 bases). The germline V gene has CDR1 MNHEY and CDR2 SVGEGT. The CDR3 loop spans 14 amino acids. With 5 bases removed from V and 5 bases from J, the gap between germline ends came to 13 bases. The CDR3 region is CASSPHERQNIQYF. The CDR3 nucleotides read TGTGCCAGCAGTCCCCACGAGCGGCAAAACATTCAGTACTTC.